Following are 10 T cell receptor beta chains from one sample sequenced in a study of yellow fever vaccine responses in identical twins. Via MiXCR, TCRdb re-called the RT-PCR reads, giving one row per CDR3 protein. The data hold some 590 distinct CDR3 sequences, with almost 70% observed a single time. The sequenced sample was T cells from blood (PBMCs), unsorted or a sorted subset (not recorded which), obtained before or after yellow fever vaccination (not recorded which). The receptor source for this set is a female donor who received the yellow fever vaccine.

J is TRBJ1-4 and V is TRBV18, with D tentatively TRBD1 (5 bases). The CDR3 consists of 12 residues. CDR1 and CDR2 (germline): KGHSH, LQKENI. Trimming left V 4 bases short and J 8 bases short, with 8 bases between. CDR3 sequence reads: CASSQQGEKLFF. CDR3 DNA sequence: TGTGCCAGCTCACAGCAGGGCGAAAAACTGTTTTTT. Combining the CDR3 with reference TRBV18 and TRBJ1-4 gives the whole variable domain NAGVMQNPRHLVRRRGQEARLRCSPMKGHSHVYWYRQLPEEGLKFMVYLQKENIIDESGMPKERFSAEFPKEGPSILRIQQVVRGDSAAYFCASSQQGEKLFFGSGTQLSVL.

The V call is TRBV28, the J call TRBJ2-4; D not resolved. The CDR3 runs 12 residues. CDR1 MDHEN and CDR2 SYDVKM come from the germline V gene. V shed 7 bases and J shed 6 bases, with 10 bases lying between them. The CDR3 bases are TGTGCCAGCATGGGTAGGGTAAACATTCAGTACTTC. It is translated as CASMGRVNIQYF.

V and J are TRBV11-1 and TRBJ2-3; TRBD2 matches at 9 bases. This CDR3 region has 18 residues. Trimming took 5 bases from V and 4 from J; bases not matched to a gene: 16. The germline V gene encodes CDR1 SGHAT and CDR2 FQDESV (reference sequence). CDR3: CASSNTRGGGLASDTQYF. The CDR3 nucleotides are TGTGCCAGCAGCAACACCCGAGGTGGGGGACTAGCATCAGATACGCAGTATTTT.

The chain uses TRBV10-1 and TRBJ1-1; 11 positions agree with TRBD1. The J segment lost 6 bases and the V segment lost 5 bases, leaving 5 bases of the junction unmatched. Germline loops: CDR1 WNHNN, CDR2 SYGVQD (reference sequence). The CDR3 consists of 14 residues. The CDR3, as DNA: TGCGCCAGCAGTCGGACAGGGGGCGCGGCTGAAGCTTTCTTT. This gives the protein CASSRTGGAAEAFF.

The chain is built from TRBV9 and TRBJ2-2, with D unresolved. V was shortened by 4 bases and J by 5 bases, with 18 bases between the two germline ends. Germline values: CDR1 SGDLS, CDR2 YYNGEE. The CDR3 is made up of 16 amino acids. This CDR3 reads CASSRTPLTGTGELFF. CDR3 nucleotides: TGTGCCAGCAGCCGAACACCACTCACTGGGACCGGGGAGCTGTTTTTT.

The rearrangement links TRBV10-3 to TRBJ2-1, with TRBD1 as a possible D gene (7 bases). Trimming left V 10 bases short and J 7 bases short, with 20 bases between. This CDR3 is built from 14 residues. Germline assignment: CDR1 ENHRY and CDR2 SYGVKD. DNA for the CDR3: TGTGCCACCGCGGCCCAGGGGGGAGTGAATGAGCAGTTCTTC. Translation gives CATAAQGGVNEQFF.

V and J are TRBV24-1 and TRBJ2-5; D gene ambiguous. Germline V gene lookup returns CDR1 KGHDR and CDR2 SFDVKD. Trimming removed 3 bases at V and 3 bases at J, with 7 bases between. This CDR3 comprises 13 residues. CDR3 coding DNA: TGTGCCACCAGTGATCCCCGGGAAGAGACCCAGTACTTC. Translated: CATSDPREETQYF.

The chain uses TRBV6-1 and TRBJ1-5; D is ambiguous. Trimming removed 5 bases from V and 2 bases from J, with 10 bases in between. Germline lookup yields CDR1 MNHNS and CDR2 SASEGT. The CDR3 has 14 residues. The CDR3 bases are TGTGCCAGCAGTCCTAGGGTTGGCAATCAGCCCCAGCATTTT. Amino acids: CASSPRVGNQPQHF.

V usage is TRBV19 and J usage is TRBJ2-7, with no clear D. Trimming took off 2 bases at V and 0 bases at J, with 11 bases between the two ends. The CDR3 length is 15 residues. The germline CDR1 and CDR2 sequences are LNHDA and SQIVND (reference sequence). Written as DNA, the CDR3 is TGTGCCAGTAGTATATCCGGATTAGCCTCCTACGAGCAGTACTTC. Residues: CASSISGLASYEQYF.

This clonotype was detected once. The V call is TRBV10-2, the J call TRBJ2-2, with TRBD1 matching over 9 bases. Per germline, CDR1 WSHSY and CDR2 SAAADI. The CDR3 runs 14 residues. The V gene end was trimmed by 7 bases and the J gene end by 1 base; junction bases not matched to a gene: 1. The CDR3: CASTGQGNTGELFF. The CDR3 DNA reads as TGCGCCAGCACGGGACAGGGGAACACCGGGGAGCTGTTTTTT.